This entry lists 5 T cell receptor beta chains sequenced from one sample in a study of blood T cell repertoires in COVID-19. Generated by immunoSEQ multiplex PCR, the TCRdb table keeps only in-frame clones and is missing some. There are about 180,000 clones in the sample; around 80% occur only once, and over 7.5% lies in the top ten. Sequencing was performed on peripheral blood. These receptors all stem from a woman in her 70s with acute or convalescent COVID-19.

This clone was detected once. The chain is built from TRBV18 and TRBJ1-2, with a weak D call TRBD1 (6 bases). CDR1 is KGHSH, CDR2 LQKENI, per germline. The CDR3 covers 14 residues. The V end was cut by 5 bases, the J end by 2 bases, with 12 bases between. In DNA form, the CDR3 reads TGTGCCAGCTCAGCGAAGACAGGCAACTATGGCTACACCTTC. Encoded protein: CASSAKTGNYGYTF.

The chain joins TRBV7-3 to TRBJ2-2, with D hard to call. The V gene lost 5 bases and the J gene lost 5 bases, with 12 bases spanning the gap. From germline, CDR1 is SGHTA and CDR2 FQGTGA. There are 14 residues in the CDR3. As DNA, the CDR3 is TGTGCCAGCAGCGCTCAAACAGTGACCGGGGAGCTGTTTTTT. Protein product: CASSAQTVTGELFF. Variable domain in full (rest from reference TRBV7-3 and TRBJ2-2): GAGVSQTPSNKVTEKGKYVELRCDPISGHTALYWYRQSLGQGPEFLIYFQGTGAADDSGLPNDRFFAVRPEGSVSTLKIQRTERGDSAVYLCASSAQTVTGELFFGEGSRLTVL.

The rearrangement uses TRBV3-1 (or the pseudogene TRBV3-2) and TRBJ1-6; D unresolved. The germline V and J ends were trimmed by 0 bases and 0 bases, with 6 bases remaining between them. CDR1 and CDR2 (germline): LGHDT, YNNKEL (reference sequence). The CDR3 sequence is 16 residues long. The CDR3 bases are TGTGCCAGCAGCCAAGATACAGCCTCCTATAATTCACCCCTCCACTTT. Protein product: CASSQDTASYNSPLHF.

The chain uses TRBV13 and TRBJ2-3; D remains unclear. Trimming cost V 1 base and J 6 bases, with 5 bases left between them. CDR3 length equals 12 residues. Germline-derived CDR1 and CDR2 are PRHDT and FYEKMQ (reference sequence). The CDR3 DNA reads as TGTGCCAGCAGCTTAGAAGCTGATACGCAGTATTTT. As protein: CASSLEADTQYF.

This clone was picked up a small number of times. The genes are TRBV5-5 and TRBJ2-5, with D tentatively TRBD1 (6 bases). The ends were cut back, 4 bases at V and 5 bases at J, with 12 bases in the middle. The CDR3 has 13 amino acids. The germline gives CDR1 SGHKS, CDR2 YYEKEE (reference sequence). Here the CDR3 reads CASSITGIETQYF. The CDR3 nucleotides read TGTGCCAGCAGCATTACAGGGATTGAGACCCAGTACTTC.